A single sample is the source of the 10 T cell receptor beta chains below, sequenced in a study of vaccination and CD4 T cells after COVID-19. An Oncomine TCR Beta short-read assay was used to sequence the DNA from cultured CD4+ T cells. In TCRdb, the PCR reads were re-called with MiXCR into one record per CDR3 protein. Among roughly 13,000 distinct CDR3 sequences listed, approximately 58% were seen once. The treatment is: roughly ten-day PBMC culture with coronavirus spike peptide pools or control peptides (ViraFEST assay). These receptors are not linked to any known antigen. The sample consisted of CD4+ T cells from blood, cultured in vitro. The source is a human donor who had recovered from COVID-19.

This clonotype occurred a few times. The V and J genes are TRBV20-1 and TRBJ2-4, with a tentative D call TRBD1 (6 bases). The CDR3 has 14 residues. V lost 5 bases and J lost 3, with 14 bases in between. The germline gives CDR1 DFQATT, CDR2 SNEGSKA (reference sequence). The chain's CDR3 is CSARYSRGKNIQYF. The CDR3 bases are TGCAGTGCTCGCTATAGCAGGGGCAAAAACATTCAGTACTTC.

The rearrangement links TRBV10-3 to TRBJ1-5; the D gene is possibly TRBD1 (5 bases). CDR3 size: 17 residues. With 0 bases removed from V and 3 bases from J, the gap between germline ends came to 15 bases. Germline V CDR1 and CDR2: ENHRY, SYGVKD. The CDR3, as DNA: TGTGCCATCAGTGAGTCGCTTGGGACCACCTCCAATCAGCCCCAGCATTTT. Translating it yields CAISESLGTTSNQPQHF.

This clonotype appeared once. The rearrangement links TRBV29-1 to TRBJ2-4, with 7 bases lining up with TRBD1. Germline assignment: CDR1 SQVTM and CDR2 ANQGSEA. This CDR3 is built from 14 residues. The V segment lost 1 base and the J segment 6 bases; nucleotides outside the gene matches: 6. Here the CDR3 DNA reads TGCAGCGTTGAAGGACAGGGATCGGCAAACATTCAGTACTTC. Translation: CSVEGQGSANIQYF.

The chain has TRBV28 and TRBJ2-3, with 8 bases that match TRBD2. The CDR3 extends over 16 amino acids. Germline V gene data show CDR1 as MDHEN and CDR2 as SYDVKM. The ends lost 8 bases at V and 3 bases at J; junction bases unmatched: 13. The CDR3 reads CASQIRKREFTDTQYF. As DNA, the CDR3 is TGTGCCAGCCAGATAAGAAAGCGGGAGTTTACAGATACGCAGTATTTT. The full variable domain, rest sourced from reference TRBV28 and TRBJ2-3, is DVKVTQSSRYLVKRTGEKVFLECVQDMDHENMFWYRQDPGLGLRLIYFSYDVKMKEKGDIPEGYSVSREKKERFSLILESASTNQTSMYLCASQIRKREFTDTQYFGPGTRLTVL.

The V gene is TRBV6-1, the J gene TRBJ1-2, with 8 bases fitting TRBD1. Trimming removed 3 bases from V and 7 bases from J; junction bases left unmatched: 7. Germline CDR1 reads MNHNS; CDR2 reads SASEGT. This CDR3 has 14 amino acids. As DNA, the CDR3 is TGTGCCAGCAGTGAGCCGGACAGGGTGTCTGGCTACACCTTC. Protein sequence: CASSEPDRVSGYTF.

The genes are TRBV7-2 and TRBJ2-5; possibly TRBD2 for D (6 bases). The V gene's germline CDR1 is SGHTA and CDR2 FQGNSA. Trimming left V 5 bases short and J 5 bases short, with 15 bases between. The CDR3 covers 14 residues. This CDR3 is CASSLAGWGETQYF. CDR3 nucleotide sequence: TGTGCCAGCAGCCTGGCGGGATGGGGCGAGACCCAGTACTTC.

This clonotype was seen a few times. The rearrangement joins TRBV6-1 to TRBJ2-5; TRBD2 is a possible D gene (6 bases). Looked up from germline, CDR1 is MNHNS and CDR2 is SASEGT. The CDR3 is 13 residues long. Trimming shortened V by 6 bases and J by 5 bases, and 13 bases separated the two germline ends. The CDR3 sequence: CASRKEGWETQYF. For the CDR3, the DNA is TGTGCCAGCAGGAAGGAGGGCTGGGAGACCCAGTACTTC.

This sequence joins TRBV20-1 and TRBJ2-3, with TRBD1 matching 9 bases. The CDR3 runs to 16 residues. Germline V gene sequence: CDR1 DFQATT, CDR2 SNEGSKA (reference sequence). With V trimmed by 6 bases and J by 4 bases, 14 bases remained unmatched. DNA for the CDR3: TGCAGTGCCCTTGGCCTAGGACAGGGGACGGCAGATACGCAGTATTTT. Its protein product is CSALGLGQGTADTQYF.

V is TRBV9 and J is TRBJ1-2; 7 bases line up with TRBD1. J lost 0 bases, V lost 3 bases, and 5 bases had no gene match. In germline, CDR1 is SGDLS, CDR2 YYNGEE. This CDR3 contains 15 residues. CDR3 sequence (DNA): TGTGCCAGCAGCGCCGAGGGGGCTGCTAACTATGGCTACACCTTC. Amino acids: CASSAEGAANYGYTF.

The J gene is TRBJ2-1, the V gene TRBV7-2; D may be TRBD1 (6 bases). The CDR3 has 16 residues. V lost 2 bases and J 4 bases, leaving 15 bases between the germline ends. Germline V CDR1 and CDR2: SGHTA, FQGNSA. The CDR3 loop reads CASSLSWPGEYNEQFF. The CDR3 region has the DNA TGTGCCAGCAGCTTAAGTTGGCCAGGGGAATACAATGAGCAGTTCTTC.